Included here is one T cell receptor (beta chain) sequence, with context. Its antigen has not been determined. No per-base quality is available; no much larger clone lies one base away. Sequencing was carried out with an Illumina HiSeq 1500. TCRdb trimmed the raw reads at Q25, called clones with MiXCR and kept productive beta chains. When rows share a CDR3 protein, they turn into one entry using the most common DNA and genes. The sample contains about 360,000 distinct CDR3 sequences, around 18% of them found a single time. The top ten hold approximately 10% of the sample. Trimming removed 6 bases from V and 6 bases from J, leaving 9 bases between the germline ends. From the cysteine through the phenylalanine, the CDR3 covers 11 amino acids. Of all the DNA, just the CDR3 is kept, 33 bases in frame from base 1. The sample originates from a study of T cell repertoires in cytomegalovirus infection (dated by TCRdb to between 2017 and 2020). About the investigation overall: The HLA type of each donor mattered for the analysis, because public TCR beta signatures pointed to carriage of CMV infection along with the matching HLA type.

Study-wide findings and limitations: The ex vivo response was dominated by HLA-C-restricted CMV-specific TCR beta clonotypes, which also provided the single most frequent clonotype in two of eight donors. Cumulative frequency of public TCR beta family members discriminated carriers of CMV infection plus the relevant HLA type in this cohort and an independent 352-donor cohort.

The chain is assembled from TRBV12-3 or TRBV12-4 and TRBJ2-7, with no confident D gene call. The sample consisted of PBMCs. The sequence was collected from a human donor in good health (CMV status not recorded). Some clones in this sample may be carry-over from other donors' samples. The CDR3 loop reads CASRVLLEQYF. The DNA sequence is as follows: TGTGCCAGCAGAGTCCTGCTCGAGCAGTACTTC.